This T cell receptor (beta chain) was identified during a study of blood T cell repertoires in COVID-19. Across the study: Sources were T cells, B-cell-depleted T cells, or PBMCs; the material itself was cDNA or gDNA.

Cohort placement rested on clinical history that participants reported themselves. This clone showed up just a few times. Original processing methods: Reference gene primer amplification gave estimated nucleated cell counts. TCRdb's copy holds only in-frame clones and misses some; the assay was immunoSEQ multiplex PCR. V and J calls plus clone size are reproduced from that table; the DNA served to infer D and trimming. Of hundreds of thousands of clones listed, approximately 90% are singletons. The CDR3 covers 16 residues. V was trimmed by 0 bases and J by 8 bases, leaving 18 bases between them. Germline V gene data show CDR1 as SGDLS and CDR2 as YYNGEE.

V is TRBV9 and J is TRBJ2-1; D is possibly TRBD2 (5 bases). The sample consisted of PBMCs or T cells enriched from blood (not recorded which). This clonotype was sampled from a man aged 18 to 30 who had recovered from COVID-19. As DNA, the CDR3 is TGTGCCAGCAGCGTAGGAAGGACTCTTTCGAAGGATGAGCAGTTCTTC. Amino acid sequence: CASSVGRTLSKDEQFF.